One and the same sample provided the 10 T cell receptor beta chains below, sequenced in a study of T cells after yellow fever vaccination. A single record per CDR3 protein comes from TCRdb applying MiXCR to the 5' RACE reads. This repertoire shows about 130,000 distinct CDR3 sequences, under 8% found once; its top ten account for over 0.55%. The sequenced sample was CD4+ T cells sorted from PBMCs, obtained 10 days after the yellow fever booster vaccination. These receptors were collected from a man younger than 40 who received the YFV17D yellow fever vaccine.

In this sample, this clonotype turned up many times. The DNA of the CDR3 is TGTGCCAGCAGTCACCCCCCGGCGATCCCAACCTACGAGCAGTACTTC. Protein product: CASSHPPAIPTYEQYF. V gene TRBV6-5 combines with J gene TRBJ2-7; D not resolved. The CDR3 extends over 16 amino acids. Trimming pared 5 bases from V and 2 bases from J, leaving 19 bases between. Looked up from germline, CDR1 is MNHEY and CDR2 is SVGAGI.

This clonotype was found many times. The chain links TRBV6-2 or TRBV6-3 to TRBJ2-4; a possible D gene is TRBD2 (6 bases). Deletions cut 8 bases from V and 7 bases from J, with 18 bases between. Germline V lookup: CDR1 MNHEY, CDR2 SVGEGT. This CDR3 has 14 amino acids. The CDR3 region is CASRGGGVNNIQYF. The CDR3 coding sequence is TGTGCCAGCCGGGGAGGAGGGGTAAACAACATTCAGTACTTC.

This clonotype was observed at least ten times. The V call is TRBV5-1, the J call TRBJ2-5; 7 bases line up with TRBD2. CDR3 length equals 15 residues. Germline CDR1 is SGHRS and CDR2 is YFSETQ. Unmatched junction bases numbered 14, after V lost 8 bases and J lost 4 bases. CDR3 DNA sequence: TGCGCCAGTTCAAGAGAGGCGGGAGCCAGAGAGACCCAGTACTTC. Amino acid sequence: CASSREAGARETQYF.

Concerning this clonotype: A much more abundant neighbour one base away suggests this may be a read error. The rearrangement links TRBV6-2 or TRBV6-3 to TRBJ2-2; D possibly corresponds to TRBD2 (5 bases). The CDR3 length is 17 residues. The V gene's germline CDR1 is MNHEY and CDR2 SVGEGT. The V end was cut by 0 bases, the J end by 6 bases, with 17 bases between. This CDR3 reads CASSYSKRLAWSGELFF. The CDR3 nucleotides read TGTGCCAGCAGTTACTCGAAGCGGCTAGCCTGGTCCGGGGAGCTGTTTTTT.

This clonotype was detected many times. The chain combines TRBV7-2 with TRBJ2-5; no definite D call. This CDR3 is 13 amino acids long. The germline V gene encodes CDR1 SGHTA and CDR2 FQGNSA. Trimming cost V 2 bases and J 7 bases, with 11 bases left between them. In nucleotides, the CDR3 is TGTGCCAGCAGCTTACCCGGATTGGGGACCCAGTACTTC. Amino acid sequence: CASSLPGLGTQYF.

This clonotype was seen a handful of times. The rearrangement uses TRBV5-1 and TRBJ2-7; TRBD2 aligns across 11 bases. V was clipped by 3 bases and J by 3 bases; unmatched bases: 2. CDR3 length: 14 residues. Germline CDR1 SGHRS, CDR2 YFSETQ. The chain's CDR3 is CASSWGTSGYEQYF. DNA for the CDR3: TGCGCCAGCAGCTGGGGGACTAGCGGCTACGAGCAGTACTTC. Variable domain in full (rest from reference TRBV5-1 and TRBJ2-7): KAGVTQTPRYLIKTRGQQVTLSCSPISGHRSVSWYQQTPGQGLQFLFEYFSETQRNKGNFPGRFSGRQFSNSRSEMNVSTLELGDSALYLCASSWGTSGYEQYFGPGTRLTVT.

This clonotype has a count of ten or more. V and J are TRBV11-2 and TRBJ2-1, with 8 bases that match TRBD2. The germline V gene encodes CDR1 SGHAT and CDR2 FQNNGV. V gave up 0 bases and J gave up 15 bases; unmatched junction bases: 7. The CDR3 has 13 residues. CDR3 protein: CASSLDVLAGPFF. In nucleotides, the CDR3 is TGTGCCAGCAGCTTAGACGTCCTAGCGGGCCCGTTCTTC.

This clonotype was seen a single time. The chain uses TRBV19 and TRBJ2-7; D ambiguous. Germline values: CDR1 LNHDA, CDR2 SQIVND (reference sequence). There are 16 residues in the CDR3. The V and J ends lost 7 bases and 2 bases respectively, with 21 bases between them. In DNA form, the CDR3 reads TGTGCCAGTACGATGTCCCTCGGCAGGCCCCCCTACGAGCAGTACTTC. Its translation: CASTMSLGRPPYEQYF.

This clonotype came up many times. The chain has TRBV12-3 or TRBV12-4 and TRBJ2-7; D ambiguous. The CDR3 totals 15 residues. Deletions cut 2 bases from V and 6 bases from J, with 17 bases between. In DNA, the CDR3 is TGTGCCAGCAGTTTATTAAGTGGTGGGCGGCTCGAGCAGTACTTC. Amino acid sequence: CASSLLSGGRLEQYF.

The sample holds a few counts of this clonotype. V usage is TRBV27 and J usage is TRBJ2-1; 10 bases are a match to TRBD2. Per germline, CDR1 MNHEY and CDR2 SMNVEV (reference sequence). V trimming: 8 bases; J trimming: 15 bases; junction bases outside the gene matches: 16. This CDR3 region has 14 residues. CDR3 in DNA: TGTGCCAGCCATCCACTAGCGGGGAATGAGCCGGTGTTCTTC. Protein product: CASHPLAGNEPVFF.